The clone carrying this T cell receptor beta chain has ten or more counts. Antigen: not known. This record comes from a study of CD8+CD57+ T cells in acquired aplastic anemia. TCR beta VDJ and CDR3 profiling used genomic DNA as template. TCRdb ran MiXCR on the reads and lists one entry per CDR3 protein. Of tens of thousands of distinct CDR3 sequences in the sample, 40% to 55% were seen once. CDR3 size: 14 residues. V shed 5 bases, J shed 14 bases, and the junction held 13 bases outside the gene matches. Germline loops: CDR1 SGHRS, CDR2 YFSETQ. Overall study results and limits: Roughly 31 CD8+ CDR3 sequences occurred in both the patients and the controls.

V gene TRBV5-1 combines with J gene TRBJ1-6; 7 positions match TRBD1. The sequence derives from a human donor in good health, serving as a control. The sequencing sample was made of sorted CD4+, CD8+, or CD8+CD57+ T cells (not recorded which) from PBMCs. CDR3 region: CASRPGQRFEALHF. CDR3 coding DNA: TGCGCCAGCAGACCGGGACAGCGGTTCGAGGCCCTCCACTTT.